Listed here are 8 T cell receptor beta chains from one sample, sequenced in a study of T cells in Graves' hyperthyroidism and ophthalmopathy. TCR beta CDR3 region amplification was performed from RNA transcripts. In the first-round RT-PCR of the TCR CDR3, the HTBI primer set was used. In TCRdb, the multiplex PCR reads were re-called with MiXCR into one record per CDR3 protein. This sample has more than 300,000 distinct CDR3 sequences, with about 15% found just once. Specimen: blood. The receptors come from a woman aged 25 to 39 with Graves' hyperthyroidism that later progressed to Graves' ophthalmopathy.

In DNA, the CDR3 is TGTGCCAGCAGCTTGGGCGACAGGGGGCGCCGGGATGAGCAGTTCTTC. This translates into CASSLGDRGRRDEQFF. The chain has TRBV5-5 and TRBJ2-1; 10 bases agree with TRBD1. This CDR3 has 16 amino acids. The V gene end was trimmed by 0 bases and the J gene end by 8 bases; junction bases not matched to a gene: 8. Germline V CDR1 and CDR2: SGHKS, YYEKEE (reference sequence).

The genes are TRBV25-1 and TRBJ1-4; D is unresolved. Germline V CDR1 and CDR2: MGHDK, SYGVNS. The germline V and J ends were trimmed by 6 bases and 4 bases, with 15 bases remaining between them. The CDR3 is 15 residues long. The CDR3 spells CASSGMGKHNEKLFF. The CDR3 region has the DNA TGTGCCAGCAGCGGTATGGGAAAACATAATGAAAAACTGTTTTTT.

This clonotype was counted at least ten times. The CDR3 sequence is CSARDGPEAFF. The CDR3 bases are TGCAGTGCTAGAGATGGGCCTGAAGCTTTCTTT. J is TRBJ1-1 and V is TRBV20-1; D is uncertain. Germline V gene sequence: CDR1 DFQATT, CDR2 SNEGSKA (reference sequence). V lost 0 bases to trimming and J lost 6 bases, with 5 bases between them. The CDR3 loop spans 11 amino acids.

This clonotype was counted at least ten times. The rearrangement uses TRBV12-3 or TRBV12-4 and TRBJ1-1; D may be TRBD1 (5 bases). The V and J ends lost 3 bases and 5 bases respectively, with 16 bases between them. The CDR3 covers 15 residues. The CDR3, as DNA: TGTGCCAGCAGTTTTTCCGGGGCCATGCGAACTGAAGCTTTCTTT. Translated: CASSFSGAMRTEAFF.

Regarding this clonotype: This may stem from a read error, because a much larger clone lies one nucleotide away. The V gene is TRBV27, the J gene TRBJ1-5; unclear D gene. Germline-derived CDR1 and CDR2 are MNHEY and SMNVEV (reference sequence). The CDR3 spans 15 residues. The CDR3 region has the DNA TGTGCCAGCAGTTTTTTGGGAGATAGCAATCAGCCCCATCATTTT. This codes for CASSFLGDSNQPHHF.

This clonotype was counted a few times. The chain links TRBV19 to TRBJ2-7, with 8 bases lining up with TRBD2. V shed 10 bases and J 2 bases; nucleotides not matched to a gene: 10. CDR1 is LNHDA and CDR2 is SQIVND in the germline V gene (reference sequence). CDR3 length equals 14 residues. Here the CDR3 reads CAKRPPGLAYEQYF. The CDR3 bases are TGTGCCAAGAGACCTCCGGGACTAGCCTACGAGCAGTACTTC.

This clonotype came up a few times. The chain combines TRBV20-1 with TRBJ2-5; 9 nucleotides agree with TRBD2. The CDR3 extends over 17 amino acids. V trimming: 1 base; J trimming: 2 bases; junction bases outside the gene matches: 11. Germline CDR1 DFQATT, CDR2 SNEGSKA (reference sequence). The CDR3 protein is CSARGLFASGEQETQYF. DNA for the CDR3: TGCAGTGCTAGAGGTCTTTTCGCTAGCGGGGAGCAAGAGACCCAGTACTTC.

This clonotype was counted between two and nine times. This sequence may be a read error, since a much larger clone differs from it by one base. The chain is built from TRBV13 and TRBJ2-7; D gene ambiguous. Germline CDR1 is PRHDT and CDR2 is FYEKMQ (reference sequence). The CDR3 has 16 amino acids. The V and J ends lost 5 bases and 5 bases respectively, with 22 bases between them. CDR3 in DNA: TGTGCCAGCAGCCTATACGTCGGGTCTTCAGAGAACGAGCAGTACTTC. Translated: CASSLYVGSSENEQYF.